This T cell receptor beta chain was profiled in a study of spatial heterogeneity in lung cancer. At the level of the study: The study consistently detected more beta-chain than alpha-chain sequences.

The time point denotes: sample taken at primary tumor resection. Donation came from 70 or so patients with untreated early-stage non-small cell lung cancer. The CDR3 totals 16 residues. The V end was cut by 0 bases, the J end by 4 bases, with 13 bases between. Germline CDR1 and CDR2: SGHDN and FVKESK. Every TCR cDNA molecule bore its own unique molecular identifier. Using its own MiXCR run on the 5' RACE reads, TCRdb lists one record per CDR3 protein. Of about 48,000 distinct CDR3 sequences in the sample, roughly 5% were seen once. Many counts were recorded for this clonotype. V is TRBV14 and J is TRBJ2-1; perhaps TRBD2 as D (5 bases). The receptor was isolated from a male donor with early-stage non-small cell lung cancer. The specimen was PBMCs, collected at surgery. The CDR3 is CASSQDRGSWYNEQFF. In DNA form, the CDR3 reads TGTGCCAGCAGCCAAGATCGAGGGTCTTGGTACAATGAGCAGTTCTTC.